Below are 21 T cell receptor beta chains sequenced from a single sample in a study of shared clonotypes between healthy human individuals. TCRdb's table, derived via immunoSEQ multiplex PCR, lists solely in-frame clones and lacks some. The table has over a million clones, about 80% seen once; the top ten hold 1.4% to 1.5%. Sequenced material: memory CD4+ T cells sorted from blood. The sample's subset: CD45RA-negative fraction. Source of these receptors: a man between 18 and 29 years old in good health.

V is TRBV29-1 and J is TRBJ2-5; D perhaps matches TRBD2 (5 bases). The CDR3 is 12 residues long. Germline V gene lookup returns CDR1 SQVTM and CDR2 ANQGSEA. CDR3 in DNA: TGCGGCGCCGGACTGTTGCAAGAGACCCAGTACTTC. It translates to CGAGLLQETQYF.

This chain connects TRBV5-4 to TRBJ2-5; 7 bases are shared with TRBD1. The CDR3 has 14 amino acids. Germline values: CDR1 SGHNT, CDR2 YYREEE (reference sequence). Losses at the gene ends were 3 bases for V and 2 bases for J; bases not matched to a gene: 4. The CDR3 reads CASSSPRGQETQYF. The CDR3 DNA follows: TGTGCCAGCAGCTCCCCCAGGGGGCAAGAGACCCAGTACTTC.

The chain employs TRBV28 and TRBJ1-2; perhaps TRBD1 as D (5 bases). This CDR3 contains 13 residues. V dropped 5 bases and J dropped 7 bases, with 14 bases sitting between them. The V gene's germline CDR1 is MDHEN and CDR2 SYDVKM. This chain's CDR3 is CASSPPGGVGYTF. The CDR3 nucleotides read TGTGCCAGCAGTCCCCCTGGGGGGGTTGGCTACACCTTC.

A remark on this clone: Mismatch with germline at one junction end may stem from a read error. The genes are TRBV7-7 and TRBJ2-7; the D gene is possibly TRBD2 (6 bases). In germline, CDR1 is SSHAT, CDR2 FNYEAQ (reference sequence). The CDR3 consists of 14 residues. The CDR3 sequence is CASSKDGSSYEQYF. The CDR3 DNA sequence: TGTGCTAGCAGCAAAGACGGGAGCTCCTACGAGCAGTACTTC.

The CDR3 bases are TGTGCCAGCAGCTTAGGAGTCTTCTTTTCCTACAATGAGCAGTTCTTC. Amino acids: CASSLGVFFSYNEQFF. The V gene is TRBV7-3, the J gene TRBJ2-1; unclear D gene. This CDR3 is built from 16 residues. Trimming removed 2 bases at V and 1 base at J, with 12 bases between. Germline-derived CDR1 and CDR2 are SGHTA and FQGTGA.

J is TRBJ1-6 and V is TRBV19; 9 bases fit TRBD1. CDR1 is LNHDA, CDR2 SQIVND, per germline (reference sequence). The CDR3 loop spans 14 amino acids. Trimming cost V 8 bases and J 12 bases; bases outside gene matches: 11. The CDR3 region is CASSAGQGVEPLHF. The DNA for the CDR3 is TGTGCCAGTTCAGCGGGACAGGGAGTTGAACCCCTCCACTTT.

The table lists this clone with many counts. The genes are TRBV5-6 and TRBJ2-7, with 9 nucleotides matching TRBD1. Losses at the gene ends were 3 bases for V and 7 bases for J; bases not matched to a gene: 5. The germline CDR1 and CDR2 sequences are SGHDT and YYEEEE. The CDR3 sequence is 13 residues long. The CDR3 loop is CASSYGQGREQYF. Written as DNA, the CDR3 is TGTGCCAGCAGCTATGGACAGGGGCGAGAGCAGTACTTC.

The CDR3 protein is CASSRTGMTYNEQFF. CDR3 DNA sequence: TGTGCCAGCAGCCGGACAGGGATGACCTACAATGAGCAGTTCTTC. J is TRBJ2-1 and V is TRBV7-9; 8 nucleotides line up with TRBD1. J lost 2 bases, V lost 5 bases, and 5 bases had no gene match. There are 15 residues in the CDR3. Per germline, CDR1 SEHNR and CDR2 FQNEAQ (reference sequence).

The chain's CDR3 is CASSQVSTRGDEQFF. The CDR3, as DNA: TGCGCCAGCAGCCAAGTCTCCACCCGGGGTGATGAGCAGTTCTTC. The chain uses TRBV4-1 and TRBJ2-1; TRBD2 is a possible D gene (5 bases). Germline values: CDR1 MGHRA, CDR2 YSYEKL. The CDR3 is 15 residues long. The V end was cut by 1 base, the J end by 8 bases, with 15 bases between.

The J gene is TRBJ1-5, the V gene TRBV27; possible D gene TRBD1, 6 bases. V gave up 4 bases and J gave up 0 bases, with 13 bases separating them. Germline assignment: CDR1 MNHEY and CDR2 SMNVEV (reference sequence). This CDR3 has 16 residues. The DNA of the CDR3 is TGTGCCAGCAGTTCCAACCGGGACACTAGCAATCAGCCCCAGCATTTT. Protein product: CASSSNRDTSNQPQHF.

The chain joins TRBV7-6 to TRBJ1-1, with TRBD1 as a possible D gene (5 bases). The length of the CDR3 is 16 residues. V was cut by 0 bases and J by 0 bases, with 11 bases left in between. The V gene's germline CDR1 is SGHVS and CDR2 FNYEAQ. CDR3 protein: CASSLARGAMNTEAFF. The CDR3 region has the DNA TGTGCCAGCAGCTTAGCGCGTGGGGCTATGAACACTGAAGCTTTCTTT.

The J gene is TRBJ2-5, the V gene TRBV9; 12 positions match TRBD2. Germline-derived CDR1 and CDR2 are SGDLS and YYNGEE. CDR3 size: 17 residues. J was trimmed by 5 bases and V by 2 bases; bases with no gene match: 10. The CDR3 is CASSVNPGLAGLETQYF. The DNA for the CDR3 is TGTGCCAGCAGCGTGAACCCGGGACTAGCGGGTTTGGAGACCCAGTACTTC.

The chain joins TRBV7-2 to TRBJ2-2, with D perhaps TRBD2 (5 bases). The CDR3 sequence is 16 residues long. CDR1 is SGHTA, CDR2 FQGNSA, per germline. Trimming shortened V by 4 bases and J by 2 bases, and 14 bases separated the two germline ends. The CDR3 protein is CASSSRTASNTGELFF. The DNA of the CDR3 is TGTGCCAGCAGCTCCCGGACTGCTAGTAACACCGGGGAGCTGTTTTTT.

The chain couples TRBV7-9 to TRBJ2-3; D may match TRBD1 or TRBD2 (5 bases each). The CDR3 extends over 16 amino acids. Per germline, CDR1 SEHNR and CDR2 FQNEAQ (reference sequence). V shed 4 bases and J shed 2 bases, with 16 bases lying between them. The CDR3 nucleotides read TGTGCCAGCAGCTCCTCCGGGACCAGGGTCACAGATACGCAGTATTTT. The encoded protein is CASSSSGTRVTDTQYF.

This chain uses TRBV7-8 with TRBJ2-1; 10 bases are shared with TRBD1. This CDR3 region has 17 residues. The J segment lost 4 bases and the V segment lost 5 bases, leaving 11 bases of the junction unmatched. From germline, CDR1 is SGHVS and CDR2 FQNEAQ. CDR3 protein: CASSPRSRDRGYNEQFF. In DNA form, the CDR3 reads TGTGCCAGCAGCCCGCGGAGCCGGGACAGGGGTTACAATGAGCAGTTCTTC.

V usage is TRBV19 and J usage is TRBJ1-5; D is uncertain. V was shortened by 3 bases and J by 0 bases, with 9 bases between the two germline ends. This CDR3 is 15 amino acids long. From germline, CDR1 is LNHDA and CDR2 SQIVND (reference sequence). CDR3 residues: CASSIWYDSNQPQHF. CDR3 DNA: TGTGCCAGTAGTATTTGGTATGATAGCAATCAGCCCCAGCATTTT.

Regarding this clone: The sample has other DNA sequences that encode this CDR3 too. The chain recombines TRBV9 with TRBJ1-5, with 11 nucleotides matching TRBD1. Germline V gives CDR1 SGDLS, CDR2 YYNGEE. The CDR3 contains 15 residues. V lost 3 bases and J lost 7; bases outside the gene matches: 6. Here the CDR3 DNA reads TGTGCCAGCAGCGCGGGACAGGGGGTGGGCCAGCCCCAGCATTTT. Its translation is CASSAGQGVGQPQHF.

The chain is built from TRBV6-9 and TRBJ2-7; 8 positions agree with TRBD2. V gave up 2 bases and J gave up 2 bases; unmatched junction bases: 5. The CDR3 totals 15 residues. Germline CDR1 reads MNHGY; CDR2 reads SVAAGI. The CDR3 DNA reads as TGTGCCAGCAGTTATCCGACTAGCGTACCCTACGAGCAGTACTTC. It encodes CASSYPTSVPYEQYF.

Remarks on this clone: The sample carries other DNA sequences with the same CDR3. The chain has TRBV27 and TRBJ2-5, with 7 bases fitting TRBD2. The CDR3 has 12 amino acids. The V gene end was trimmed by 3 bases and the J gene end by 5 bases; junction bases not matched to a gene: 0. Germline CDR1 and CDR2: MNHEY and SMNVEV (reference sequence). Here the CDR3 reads CASSLRGETQYF. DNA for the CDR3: TGTGCCAGCAGTTTGCGGGGGGAGACCCAGTACTTC.

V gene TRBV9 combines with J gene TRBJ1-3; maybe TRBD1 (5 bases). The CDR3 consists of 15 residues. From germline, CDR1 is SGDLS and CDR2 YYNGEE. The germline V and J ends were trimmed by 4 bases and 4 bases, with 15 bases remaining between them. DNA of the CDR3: TGTGCCAGCAGCTTCGCGGGACTTCTAGGAAACACCATATATTTT. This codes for CASSFAGLLGNTIYF.

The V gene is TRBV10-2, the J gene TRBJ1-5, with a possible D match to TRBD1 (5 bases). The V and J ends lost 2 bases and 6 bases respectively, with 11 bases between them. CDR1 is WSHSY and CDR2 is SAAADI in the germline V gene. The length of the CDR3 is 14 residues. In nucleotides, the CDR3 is TGCGCCAGCAGTGAGCGAGGGGCAGGTCAGCCCCAGCATTTT. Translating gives CASSERGAGQPQHF.